This is a list of T cell receptor beta chains from one sample in a study of neurological immune-mediated disorders. In TCRdb, the 5' RACE reads were re-called with MiXCR into one record per CDR3 protein. Among under 85,000 distinct CDR3 sequences, around a tenth were seen once, and the ten largest hold 1.8%. Sequenced: PBMCs. The receptor set was obtained from a man aged 35 to 55 in good health. Both conserved end residues are part of each CDR3. A D gene is named only where the DNA matches it firmly. The size field is filled for only some rows; it gives once, few, many or a size class.

TRBV12-3/TRBV12-4	TRBJ1-5	-	-	TGTGCCAGCAGTCCGCCCAGTCAGCCCCAGCATTTT	CASSPPSQPQHF
TRBV7-9	TRBJ1-3	many	-	TGTGCCAGCAGCTTAGTGGGTGGAAACACCATATATTTT	CASSLVGGNTIYF
TRBV29-1	TRBJ1-3	few	-	TGCAGCGTTGAGACAGACTCTGGAAACACCATATATTTT	CSVETDSGNTIYF
TRBV7-2	TRBJ2-1	many	TRBD2	TGTGCCAGCAGCTTAGTCAGCGGGAGGGCCGGCAGTGAGCAGTTCTTC	CASSLVSGRAGSEQFF
TRBV5-1	TRBJ2-6	many	-	TGCGCCAGCAGCTTGGCCCCATTAGGAGCGGACTCTGGGGCCAACGTCCTGACTTTC	CASSLAPLGADSGANVLTF
TRBV5-1	TRBJ2-1	-	TRBD1	TGCGCCAGCAGCTTGACAGGGGGCCATGAGCAGTTCTTC	CASSLTGGHEQFF
TRBV5-6	TRBJ1-5	many	-	TGTGCCAGCAGCCTACAGGGCCAGCCCCAGCATTTT	CASSLQGQPQHF
TRBV11-2	TRBJ2-7	-	-	TGTGCCAGCATGTCCACTGGACCGTTGAGTAAAGAGCAGTACTTC	CASMSTGPLSKEQYF
TRBV6-5	TRBJ2-3	many	-	TGTGCCAGCAGTTACTCGTCCACAGATACGCAGTATTTT	CASSYSSTDTQYF
TRBV24-1	TRBJ2-1	few	-	TGTGCCACCAGTGATTTGGGCGCTAGCTCCTACAATGAGCAGTTCTTC	CATSDLGASSYNEQFF
TRBV7-2	TRBJ1-2	many	-	TGTGCCAGCAGCTTACCCGGCCATCCGGGCTACACCTTC	CASSLPGHPGYTF